These 2 T cell receptor beta chains were sequenced from one sample in a study of blood T cell repertoires in COVID-19. The protocol was immunoSEQ multiplex PCR, while the TCRdb copy is restricted to in-frame clones and leaves out a portion. The repertoire holds tens of thousands of clones, 70% to 90% seen once, with around 4.9% in the top ten. Sequencing was done on a sample of peripheral blood. These receptors were collected from a woman in her sixties or seventies with active COVID-19.

The chain links TRBV9 to TRBJ2-1, with 12 nucleotides matching TRBD2. Germline values: CDR1 SGDLS, CDR2 YYNGEE. The CDR3 length is 17 residues. Trimming removed 1 base from V and 4 bases from J; junction bases left unmatched: 6. DNA for the CDR3: TGTGCCAGCAGCGTATCTAGCGGGGGGGCTTCTTACAATGAGCAGTTCTTC. It codes for CASSVSSGGASYNEQFF.

This chain connects TRBV4-3 to TRBJ1-1; D might be TRBD1 (6 bases). This CDR3 has 17 amino acids. In germline, CDR1 is LGHNA, CDR2 YSLEER. V shed 0 bases and J shed 0 bases, with 14 bases lying between them. The CDR3 reads CASSQDGGGYMNTEAFF. The CDR3 nucleotides are TGCGCCAGCAGCCAAGATGGCGGGGGCTACATGAACACTGAAGCTTTCTTT.